These 16 T cell receptor beta chains originate from one sample sequenced in a study of PD-1 blockade in classical Hodgkin lymphoma. Noted time point: cycle 4 day 1 (C4D1), after 6 weeks of nivolumab. Each patient relapsed following autologous stem cell transplantation, and prior brentuximab vedotin exposure differed. Using immunoSEQ multiplex PCR, the repertoire was profiled, and TCRdb retains in-frame clones only, with some absent. The table shows some 58,000 clones, with around 90% occurring only once. The sample in question was peripheral blood mononuclear cells (PBMCs), obtained before the fourth cycle of nivolumab. The receptors were gathered from a human donor with classical Hodgkin lymphoma.

This clone has only one observation. The chain links TRBV5-1 to TRBJ1-2; TRBD1 might be the D (6 bases). V shed 5 bases and J shed 3 bases, with 11 bases lying between them. This CDR3 region has 13 residues. Looked up from germline, CDR1 is SGHRS and CDR2 is YFSETQ. The CDR3 DNA reads TGCGCCAGCAGGACAGAGGGGGACTATGGCTACACCTTC. The encoded protein is CASRTEGDYGYTF.

The rearrangement links TRBV6-6 to TRBJ1-3; D is possibly TRBD1 (5 bases). CDR1 is MNHNY and CDR2 is SVGAGI in the germline V gene (reference sequence). CDR3 size: 14 residues. V lost 6 bases to trimming and J lost 10 bases, with 19 bases between them. The CDR3 sequence: CASSPDHDGGTIYF. The CDR3 DNA is TGTGCCAGCAGCCCTGACCACGACGGGGGTACCATATATTTT.

In its sample, this clone was seen a few times. V gene TRBV6-1 combines with J gene TRBJ1-6; 7 bases fit TRBD1. The CDR3 covers 15 residues. CDR1 is MNHNS and CDR2 is SASEGT in the germline V gene. Unmatched junction bases numbered 12, after V lost 6 bases and J lost 10 bases. As DNA, the CDR3 is TGTGCCAGCAGCCCTTTACAGGGACAGCAATCACCCCTCCACTTT. Residues: CASSPLQGQQSPLHF.

The V and J genes are TRBV5-1 and TRBJ2-3; 8 nucleotides agree with TRBD2. CDR1 is SGHRS and CDR2 is YFSETQ in the germline V gene. J lost 1 base, V lost 5 bases, and 3 bases had no gene match. The CDR3 length is 14 residues. The chain's CDR3 is CASSETSGTDTQYF. The CDR3 nucleotides are TGCGCCAGCAGTGAGACTAGCGGCACAGATACGCAGTATTTT. Variable domain in full (rest from reference TRBV5-1 and TRBJ2-3): KAGVTQTPRYLIKTRGQQVTLSCSPISGHRSVSWYQQTPGQGLQFLFEYFSETQRNKGNFPGRFSGRQFSNSRSEMNVSTLELGDSALYLCASSETSGTDTQYFGPGTRLTVL.

The chain recombines TRBV6-6 with TRBJ2-2, with unresolved D. Germline CDR1 reads MNHNY; CDR2 reads SVGAGI (reference sequence). V was clipped by 5 bases and J by 7 bases, with 14 bases between them. This CDR3 region has 14 residues. Here the CDR3 DNA reads TGTGCCAGCAGTCCAGTCCCGGATAGCGGGGAGCTGTTTTTT. Its translation: CASSPVPDSGELFF.

V usage is TRBV6-6 and J usage is TRBJ1-2; D not certain. V lost 6 bases and J lost 8, with 7 bases in between. CDR1 and CDR2 (germline): MNHNY, SVGAGI (reference sequence). The CDR3 sequence is 10 residues long. The CDR3 DNA sequence: TGTGCCAGCAGGTCCCCGGGCTACACCTTC. Its protein is CASRSPGYTF.

The rearrangement joins TRBV7-2 to TRBJ1-6; D gene ambiguous. Trimming shortened V by 2 bases and J by 9 bases, and 8 bases separated the two germline ends. Germline lookup yields CDR1 SGHTA and CDR2 FQGNSA. The CDR3 sequence is 13 residues long. CDR3 sequence: CASSLNAVSPLHF. The CDR3 region has the DNA TGTGCCAGCAGCTTAAACGCAGTTTCACCCCTCCACTTT.

This sequence joins TRBV6-4 and TRBJ1-1, with 7 bases aligning to TRBD1. The germline V gene encodes CDR1 MRHNA and CDR2 SNTAGT. This CDR3 contains 14 residues. Germline trimming cut 6 bases from V and 1 base from J; bases unmatched to any gene: 5. Here the CDR3 reads CASSLQGRNTEAFF. CDR3 sequence (DNA): TGTGCCAGCAGCTTACAGGGGAGGAACACTGAAGCTTTCTTT.

The chain is built from TRBV7-9 and TRBJ1-2; 12 positions match TRBD1. This CDR3 is built from 15 residues. The V segment lost 4 bases and the J segment 8 bases; nucleotides outside the gene matches: 8. The germline V gene encodes CDR1 SEHNR and CDR2 FQNEAQ (reference sequence). The CDR3 region is CASSWGTGGRYGYTF. The CDR3 nucleotides read TGTGCCAGCAGCTGGGGGACAGGGGGCAGGTACGGCTACACCTTC.

This chain joins TRBV14 and TRBJ2-5, with no clear D. V was shortened by 1 base and J by 1 base, with 10 bases between the two germline ends. The CDR3 length is 15 residues. Germline values: CDR1 SGHDN, CDR2 FVKESK. CDR3 residues: CASSQVVSAQETQYF. As DNA, the CDR3 is TGTGCCAGCAGCCAAGTAGTTTCGGCCCAAGAGACCCAGTACTTC.

The chain employs TRBV5-4 and TRBJ1-2; D gene ambiguous. CDR1 and CDR2 from the germline V gene are SGHNT and YYREEE (reference sequence). This CDR3 is built from 16 residues. V lost 4 bases to trimming and J lost 4 bases, with 20 bases between them. This CDR3 is CASSHPVPEPSYGYTF. CDR3 nucleotide sequence: TGTGCCAGCAGCCACCCCGTCCCAGAACCCTCCTATGGCTACACCTTC.

This clone has a handful of counts. V usage is TRBV11-2 and J usage is TRBJ2-7; no clear D gene. CDR1 is SGHAT and CDR2 is FQNNGV in the germline V gene. V gave up 2 bases and J gave up 0 bases, with 11 bases separating them. The CDR3 runs to 15 residues. The CDR3 DNA is TGTGCCAGCAGCTTATACGGGTTCTCCTCCTACGAGCAGTACTTC. Protein: CASSLYGFSSYEQYF.

This chain uses TRBV29-1 with TRBJ1-1; D is ambiguous. The CDR3 has 11 amino acids. Trimming stripped 5 bases from V and 5 bases from J, with 9 bases between. Germline CDR1 reads SQVTM; CDR2 reads ANQGSEA. CDR3 in amino acids: CSVQAATEAFF. Here the CDR3 DNA reads TGCAGCGTTCAGGCGGCGACTGAAGCTTTCTTT.

The table lists this clone with a few counts. Other DNA sequences in this sample translate to the same CDR3. The chain recombines TRBV29-1 with TRBJ1-1; D is unresolved. V lost 6 bases to trimming and J lost 0 bases, with 8 bases between them. There are 12 residues in the CDR3. CDR1 is SQVTM, CDR2 ANQGSEA, per germline. For the CDR3, the DNA is TGCAGCGTCGGGAGTCTGAACACTGAAGCTTTCTTT. Its translation: CSVGSLNTEAFF.

The chain combines TRBV11-2 with TRBJ2-7; D is undetermined. The CDR3 is 16 amino acids. The germline V gene has CDR1 SGHAT and CDR2 FQNNGV. V was trimmed by 6 bases and J by 2 bases, leaving 20 bases between them. The CDR3, as DNA: TGTGCCAGCAGAGACGGCTTTTTAGCCAGCCCCTACGAGCAGTACTTC. Protein sequence: CASRDGFLASPYEQYF.

V gene TRBV6-1 combines with J gene TRBJ1-1, with D hard to call. Germline V gene lookup returns CDR1 MNHNS and CDR2 SASEGT. The V and J ends lost 2 bases and 10 bases respectively, with 11 bases between them. The CDR3 contains 12 residues. CDR3 protein: CASSETREGAFF. The CDR3 nucleotides read TGTGCCAGCAGTGAAACCCGGGAAGGAGCTTTCTTT.